The clone carrying this T cell receptor (beta chain) was picked up many times. Each CDR3 protein is one row after TCRdb ran MiXCR on the 5' RACE reads. The data contain 90,000 to 120,000 distinct CDR3 sequences, over 13% of them singletons. This sample stems from a study of T-cell memory formation after mild COVID-19. The CDR3 runs to 16 residues. The germline V gene encodes CDR1 KGHSH and CDR2 LQKENI. Trimming removed 2 bases from V and 0 bases from J, with 12 bases in between. Sequencing was carried out using PBMCs or a T cell subset sorted from them (not recorded which). The origin of this receptor is a man between 18 and 29 years old who had mild COVID-19 (a few samples of this study predate the infection). Cell type and time point are not known. The chain is built from TRBV18 and TRBJ2-3; D could derive from TRBD1 or TRBD2 (5 bases each). The CDR3 nucleotides read TGTGCCAGCTCACCAAGGGGACGGGGTAGCACAGATACGCAGTATTTT. It translates to CASSPRGRGSTDTQYF.